This T cell receptor beta chain was sequenced for a study of T cells in Graves' hyperthyroidism and ophthalmopathy. Findings of the study overall: In validation, the model predicted ophthalmopathy. These predictions came a median roughly seven months before onset. Most expanded thyroid clonotypes above 0.001 also appeared in blood.

PBMCs came from roughly 10 ml fresh peripheral blood. The CDR3 sequence is 15 residues long. Germline V gives CDR1 LNHDA, CDR2 SQIVND (reference sequence). Template material for amplifying TCR beta CDR3 regions consisted of RNA transcripts. The HTBI primer set was used in a first-round RT-PCR of the TCR CDR3. Each CDR3 protein gets one entry after TCRdb re-called the multiplex PCR reads with MiXCR. The sample includes about 410,000 distinct CDR3 sequences, about 15% seen only once; the top ten take under 15%. Points on this clonotype: Antigen unknown. One end of the junction does not line up with germline, which may come from a read error.

This sequence originates from a man younger than 35 with Graves' ophthalmopathy. Sequencing input: blood. The rearrangement links TRBV19 to TRBJ2-5; 7 nucleotides match TRBD2. CDR3 coding DNA: TGTGCCAATAGTCGAGCGGGAAATTTGGAAGAGACCCAGTACTTC. Protein sequence: CANSRAGNLEETQYF.